These 18 T cell receptor beta chains came from one sample sequenced in a study of blood T cell repertoires in COVID-19. The repertoire was sequenced with immunoSEQ multiplex PCR; TCRdb's copy has only in-frame clones and lacks some. The table lists 150,000 to 200,000 clones, less than 90% of them singletons. Sequencing was done on a sample of PBMCs or T cells enriched from blood (not recorded which). These receptors originate from a woman aged 50 to 65 who had recovered from COVID-19.

The J gene is TRBJ2-3, the V gene TRBV5-1; 12 bases are a match to TRBD1. V gave up 7 bases and J gave up 4 bases; unmatched junction bases: 7. CDR3 length: 15 amino acids. CDR1 and CDR2 (germline): SGHRS, YFSETQ. The DNA of the CDR3 is TGCGCCAGCGACCTGGGACAGGGGGCCGCAGATACGCAGTATTTT. Its translation is CASDLGQGAADTQYF.

CDR3 coding DNA: TGTGCCAGCAGGCCGACGGACAGGGGGAATCAGCCCCAGCATTTT. As protein: CASRPTDRGNQPQHF. The genes are TRBV27 and TRBJ1-5; 10 nucleotides align to TRBD1. Per germline, CDR1 MNHEY and CDR2 SMNVEV (reference sequence). Trimming cost V 6 bases and J 4 bases; bases outside gene matches: 6. The CDR3 has 15 residues.

The rearrangement uses TRBV24-1 and TRBJ2-3, with a weak D call TRBD1 (6 bases). Per the germline V gene, CDR1 is KGHDR and CDR2 is SFDVKD. The CDR3 has 15 amino acids. The V end lost 9 bases, the J end lost 2 bases, and 17 bases lay between the germline ends. The CDR3 sequence: CATSRSQGNTDTQYF. CDR3 DNA: TGTGCCACCTCTAGATCACAGGGTAACACAGATACGCAGTATTTT.

The V and J genes are TRBV28 and TRBJ1-1; 7 nucleotides match TRBD1. With 5 bases clipped from V and 4 bases from J, the junction kept 13 bases outside the gene matches. Germline-derived CDR1 and CDR2 are MDHEN and SYDVKM. The CDR3 covers 16 residues. CDR3 sequence (DNA): TGTGCCAGCAGTCCCCCCACTCCCCAGGGGGGCACTGAAGCTTTCTTT. Translated: CASSPPTPQGGTEAFF.

This rearrangement joins TRBV3-1 (or the pseudogene TRBV3-2) to TRBJ2-3, with TRBD2 identical over 14 bases. The V gene's germline CDR1 is LGHDT and CDR2 YNNKEL (reference sequence). Trimming at V came to 3 bases and at J to 1 base, leaving 15 bases not matched to a gene. The CDR3 is made up of 21 amino acids. CDR3 loop: CASSQGTGTSGSPQGTDTQYF. The CDR3, as DNA: TGTGCCAGCAGCCAGGGGACGGGGACTAGCGGGAGCCCTCAGGGCACAGATACGCAGTATTTT.

The rearrangement joins TRBV6-5 to TRBJ1-1; 7 bases agree with TRBD1. V lost 4 bases, J lost 1 base, and 3 bases stayed unmatched. The CDR3 contains 14 residues. Germline V gene sequence: CDR1 MNHEY, CDR2 SVGAGI. CDR3 loop: CASSSGQTNTEAFF. CDR3 DNA sequence: TGTGCCAGCAGTTCGGGACAGACGAACACTGAAGCTTTCTTT.

This chain links TRBV5-1 with TRBJ2-7, with 8 bases aligning to TRBD2. With V trimmed by 4 bases and J by 2 bases, 5 bases remained unmatched. The CDR3 extends over 14 amino acids. The germline V gene encodes CDR1 SGHRS and CDR2 YFSETQ. CDR3 region: CASSSSGDPYEQYF. The CDR3 nucleotides read TGCGCCAGCAGCAGTAGCGGGGACCCCTACGAGCAGTACTTC.

This chain joins TRBV29-1 and TRBJ2-7, with TRBD1 matching over 7 bases. The CDR3 runs 13 residues. The junction had 5 bases not matched to a gene; V was cut back by 6 bases and J by 0 bases. Per the germline V gene, CDR1 is SQVTM and CDR2 is ANQGSEA. The CDR3 protein is CSVDPGGSYEQYF. The CDR3 DNA follows: TGCAGCGTCGACCCAGGGGGCTCCTACGAGCAGTACTTC.

In this sample, this clone turned up once. V and J are TRBV7-6 and TRBJ1-5; a possible D gene is TRBD1 (5 bases). The CDR3 length is 14 residues. Trimming removed 3 bases from V and 2 bases from J, with 8 bases in between. CDR1 and CDR2 from the germline V gene are SGHVS and FNYEAQ. CDR3 sequence: CASSLTEGNQPQHF. The CDR3 DNA is TGTGCCAGCAGCTTGACAGAGGGCAATCAGCCCCAGCATTTT.

The V and J genes are TRBV25-1 and TRBJ2-2; maybe TRBD1 (6 bases). Trimming removed 10 bases from V and 2 bases from J, with 14 bases in between. The CDR3 extends over 14 amino acids. Germline CDR1 and CDR2: MGHDK and SYGVNS. The DNA for the CDR3 is TGTGCCACCCAGACAGGCCGAAACACCGGGGAGCTGTTTTTT. Its translation is CATQTGRNTGELFF.

The chain links TRBV7-9 to TRBJ2-5; 7 bases fit TRBD1. V dropped 5 bases and J dropped 2; count of bases not matched to a gene: 2. This CDR3 region has 13 residues. Germline-derived CDR1 and CDR2 are SEHNR and FQNEAQ (reference sequence). The CDR3 sequence: CASSETGQETQYF. The CDR3 DNA reads TGTGCCAGCAGCGAGACAGGGCAAGAGACCCAGTACTTC.

V and J are TRBV19 and TRBJ2-1; 10 positions agree with TRBD2. V shed 4 bases, J shed 12 bases, and the junction held 12 bases outside the gene matches. CDR1 LNHDA and CDR2 SQIVND come from the germline V gene (reference sequence). The CDR3 length is 15 residues. The CDR3 loop is CASSTSSGSGIGQFF. The CDR3 bases are TGTGCCAGTAGTACCTCTAGCGGGAGTGGGATAGGGCAGTTCTTC.

This clone turned up a few times. The V call is TRBV10-3, the J call TRBJ2-7, with 7 bases aligning to TRBD1. The CDR3 loop spans 14 amino acids. Germline trimming cut 6 bases from V and 2 bases from J; bases unmatched to any gene: 7. Per the germline V gene, CDR1 is ENHRY and CDR2 is SYGVKD. The CDR3 reads CAISSGTGAYEQYF. The CDR3 DNA follows: TGTGCCATCAGCTCCGGAACAGGGGCCTACGAGCAGTACTTC.

The chain combines TRBV5-1 with TRBJ1-3; 9 nucleotides agree with TRBD1. V shed 4 bases, J shed 3 bases, and the junction held 8 bases outside the gene matches. The CDR3 contains 16 residues. Germline V lookup: CDR1 SGHRS, CDR2 YFSETQ. CDR3 coding DNA: TGCGCCAGCAGCAGTGCCGGGACAGGGTTTGGAAACACCATATATTTT. Translation gives CASSSAGTGFGNTIYF.

This chain connects TRBV2 to TRBJ1-2; TRBD1 matches at 9 bases. The V gene's germline CDR1 is SNHLY and CDR2 FYNNEI. CDR3 length: 15 residues. The junction had 10 bases not matched to a gene; V was cut back by 7 bases and J by 4 bases. CDR3 sequence (DNA): TGTGCCAGCACTGAGAGGACAGGGGCCCCCTATGGCTACACCTTC. Residues: CASTERTGAPYGYTF.

This clone was seen a few times. The rearrangement uses TRBV30 and TRBJ1-5, with D maybe TRBD1 (6 bases). The germline CDR1 and CDR2 sequences are GTSNPN and SVGIG (reference sequence). V lost 0 bases and J 1 base, leaving 19 bases between the germline ends. The CDR3 is 18 residues long. Here the CDR3 reads CAWSVRVGRGRSNQPQHF. CDR3 coding DNA: TGTGCCTGGAGTGTACGAGTGGGCAGGGGCCGGAGCAATCAGCCCCAGCATTTT.

The V gene is TRBV11-3, the J gene TRBJ2-7; TRBD2 aligns across 7 bases. V lost 3 bases, J lost 3 bases, and 11 bases stayed unmatched. This CDR3 has 16 amino acids. The V gene's germline CDR1 is SGHNT and CDR2 YENEEA. The CDR3 here is CASSLERGGGDYEQYF. In DNA, the CDR3 is TGTGCCAGCAGCTTGGAGCGGGGAGGAGGGGACTACGAGCAGTACTTC.

This clone has just a few counts. J is TRBJ1-1 and V is TRBV5-1, with 8 positions matching TRBD1. Trimming at V came to 3 bases and at J to 4 bases, leaving 8 bases not matched to a gene. This CDR3 has 15 amino acids. Germline values: CDR1 SGHRS, CDR2 YFSETQ. CDR3 region: CASSWQGARGTEAFF. CDR3 nucleotides: TGCGCCAGCAGCTGGCAGGGGGCCCGGGGCACTGAAGCTTTCTTT.